Below, 21 T cell receptor beta chains from the same sample are listed, as sequenced in a study of cytomegalovirus exposure and HLA in healthy donors. It was with 60 Vbeta and 13 Jbeta primers that the PCR ran. The method was immunoSEQ multiplex PCR; TCRdb's version includes in-frame clones alone and lacks a portion of them. The sample gives roughly 99,000 clones, about 80% of which show up once; about 3.5% is in the top ten. The sequencing sample was made of PBMCs. These receptors were collected from a male donor in good health and CMV-seropositive.

Here the CDR3 DNA reads TGTGCCAGCAGCTTGTCGACAGTCAACTATGGCTACACCTTC. It codes for CASSLSTVNYGYTF. This chain uses TRBV5-6 with TRBJ1-2; perhaps TRBD1 as D (5 bases). CDR1 SGHDT and CDR2 YYEEEE come from the germline V gene. This CDR3 comprises 14 residues. The V end lost 1 base, the J end lost 2 bases, and 9 bases lay between the germline ends.

The chain couples TRBV12-5 to TRBJ1-2; no definite D call. V shed 3 bases and J shed 4 bases, with 9 bases lying between them. This CDR3 has 13 residues. From germline, CDR1 is LGHNT and CDR2 FRNRAP. DNA for the CDR3: TGTGCTAGTGGTTTTATGGCTTTCTATGGCTACACCTTC. Residues: CASGFMAFYGYTF.

In its sample, this clone was seen a few times. The chain carries TRBV12-5 and TRBJ1-1; D unresolved. Germline-derived CDR1 and CDR2 are LGHNT and FRNRAP. The CDR3 totals 13 residues. V dropped 3 bases and J dropped 1 base, with 6 bases sitting between them. CDR3 sequence reads: CASGFGENTEAFF. The CDR3 DNA reads as TGTGCTAGTGGTTTCGGTGAGAACACTGAAGCTTTCTTT.

The chain employs TRBV5-6 and TRBJ2-2, with D possibly matching TRBD2 (6 bases). V shed 4 bases and J shed 1 base, with 14 bases lying between them. Germline lookup yields CDR1 SGHDT and CDR2 YYEEEE. This CDR3 has 16 residues. The CDR3 DNA reads as TGTGCCAGCAGCGTGAGGGACTCCGGGAACACCGGGGAGCTGTTTTTT. It codes for CASSVRDSGNTGELFF.

The V gene is TRBV9, the J gene TRBJ2-5; TRBD1 aligns across 8 bases. After removal of 0 bases from V and 2 bases from J, the junction contained 3 bases not matched to a gene. Germline-derived CDR1 and CDR2 are SGDLS and YYNGEE. The CDR3 has 15 amino acids. CDR3 coding DNA: TGTGCCAGCAGCGTAGGGGGACAGGCTCAAGAGACCCAGTACTTC. Translation gives CASSVGGQAQETQYF.

The chain couples TRBV7-9 to TRBJ1-5; no clear D. This CDR3 is built from 14 residues. Germline values: CDR1 SEHNR, CDR2 FQNEAQ (reference sequence). V dropped 2 bases and J dropped 3 bases, with 8 bases sitting between them. CDR3 nucleotide sequence: TGTGCCAGCAGCTTAAGAGAATCCAATCAGCCCCAGCATTTT. Protein sequence: CASSLRESNQPQHF.

The count of this clone is one. This rearrangement joins TRBV6-1 to TRBJ1-1, with D unclear. Germline CDR1 MNHNS, CDR2 SASEGT. V was shortened by 0 bases and J by 4 bases, with 12 bases between the two germline ends. The CDR3 contains 15 residues. The CDR3 sequence is CASSEAGAGSTEAFF. The DNA for the CDR3 is TGTGCCAGCAGTGAAGCGGGCGCCGGGAGCACTGAAGCTTTCTTT.

The chain is built from TRBV6-1 and TRBJ2-7; 8 bases agree with TRBD1. Losses at the gene ends were 2 bases for V and 6 bases for J; bases not matched to a gene: 15. Looked up from germline, CDR1 is MNHNS and CDR2 is SASEGT. This CDR3 contains 17 residues. The chain's CDR3 is CASSEWGTGRTYREQYF. CDR3 nucleotides: TGTGCCAGCAGTGAATGGGGGACAGGCCGGACCTACCGCGAGCAGTACTTC.

CDR3 nucleotide sequence: TGTGCCTGGGGTATAGCGGGGGTCCAAGAGACCCAGTACTTC. Amino acids: CAWGIAGVQETQYF. This chain uses TRBV30 with TRBJ2-5; TRBD2 matches at 9 bases. Germline assignment: CDR1 GTSNPN and CDR2 SVGIG (reference sequence). With 5 bases clipped from V and 1 base from J, the junction kept 5 bases outside the gene matches. This CDR3 is built from 14 residues.

V gene TRBV30 combines with J gene TRBJ1-3; the match to TRBD1 covers 8 bases. This CDR3 is built from 15 residues. V lost 2 bases, J lost 3 bases, and 6 bases stayed unmatched. The V gene's germline CDR1 is GTSNPN and CDR2 SVGIG (reference sequence). In DNA, the CDR3 is TGTGCCTGGAGTAGGACAGGGTTGATTGGAAACACCATATATTTT. This translates into CAWSRTGLIGNTIYF.

This chain joins TRBV4-1 and TRBJ2-1; 11 nucleotides line up with TRBD2. The trim removed 6 bases at V and 12 bases at J, leaving 7 bases unmatched. CDR1 is MGHRA and CDR2 is YSYEKL in the germline V gene. The CDR3 runs 13 residues. CDR3 protein: CASRGLAGGRQFF. CDR3 nucleotide sequence: TGCGCCAGCAGAGGGCTAGCGGGGGGCCGGCAGTTCTTC.

The CDR3 DNA follows: TGTGCCAGCAGTTTCGGGACTCCGAGAGAGCAGTACTTC. Translation gives CASSFGTPREQYF. The chain links TRBV27 to TRBJ2-7; D is possibly TRBD2 (6 bases). The CDR3 has 13 residues. V was cut by 3 bases and J by 7 bases, with 13 bases left in between. The germline gives CDR1 MNHEY, CDR2 SMNVEV (reference sequence).

V gene TRBV4-1 combines with J gene TRBJ1-2; 7 bases align to TRBD1. V was clipped by 4 bases and J by 8 bases; unmatched bases: 7. Germline assignment: CDR1 MGHRA and CDR2 YSYEKL. The CDR3 runs to 13 residues. CDR3 bases: TGCGCCAGCAGCCTAATAGGGGGCCGAGGCTACACCTTC. Amino acid sequence: CASSLIGGRGYTF.

This clone occurred a few times. The genes are TRBV19 and TRBJ1-5, with no clear D. This CDR3 contains 18 residues. Germline V CDR1 and CDR2: LNHDA, SQIVND (reference sequence). V lost 4 bases and J lost 7, with 26 bases in between. CDR3 loop: CASSKDPTSRFAKQPQHF. The CDR3, as DNA: TGTGCCAGTAGTAAAGACCCCACCTCGCGGTTTGCGAAGCAGCCCCAGCATTTT.

This clone appeared a few times. This sequence joins TRBV2 and TRBJ1-4, with TRBD1 matching 9 bases. The V and J ends lost 6 bases and 9 bases, in that order; junction bases with no gene match: 8. The CDR3 consists of 14 residues. CDR1 is SNHLY, CDR2 FYNNEI, per germline. This CDR3 reads CASSATGGFQKLFF. CDR3 DNA sequence: TGTGCCAGCAGCGCCACAGGGGGCTTTCAAAAACTGTTTTTT.

For this clone: In the same sample, other DNA sequences code for this CDR3. The chain uses TRBV19 and TRBJ1-5; 7 bases are a match to TRBD1. J gave up 4 bases and V 1 base, and 1 base lay outside the gene matches. The length of the CDR3 is 14 residues. Germline-derived CDR1 and CDR2 are LNHDA and SQIVND (reference sequence). CDR3 protein: CASSIGQGNQPQHF. The CDR3 region has the DNA TGTGCCAGTAGTATAGGACAGGGAAATCAGCCCCAGCATTTT. The entire variable domain, with the rest obtained from reference TRBV19 and TRBJ1-5, is as follows: DGGITQSPKYLFRKEGQNVTLSCEQNLNHDAMYWYRQDPGQGLRLIYYSQIVNDFQKGDIAEGYSVSREKKESFPLTVTSAQKNPTAFYLCASSIGQGNQPQHFGDGTRLSIL.

The chain combines TRBV5-6 with TRBJ2-6, with 7 bases that match TRBD1. V shed 4 bases, J shed 0 bases, and the junction held 4 bases outside the gene matches. Germline values: CDR1 SGHDT, CDR2 YYEEEE. The CDR3 length is 16 residues. CDR3 protein: CASSRGQISGANVLTF. CDR3 nucleotide sequence: TGTGCCAGCAGCCGGGGACAGATCTCTGGGGCCAACGTCCTGACTTTC. The full variable domain, completed using reference TRBV5-6 and TRBJ2-6, is DAGVTQSPTHLIKTRGQQVTLRCSPKSGHDTVSWYQQALGQGPQFIFQYYEEEERQRGNFPDRFSGHQFPNYSSELNVNALLLGDSALYLCASSRGQISGANVLTFGAGSRLTVL.

The chain links TRBV30 to TRBJ1-5; D might be TRBD1 (5 bases). V was trimmed by 2 bases and J by 5 bases, leaving 10 bases between them. This CDR3 has 13 amino acids. CDR1 and CDR2 (germline): GTSNPN, SVGIG (reference sequence). CDR3 amino acids: CAWSRAGDQPQHF. For the CDR3, the DNA is TGTGCCTGGAGTCGGGCGGGGGATCAGCCCCAGCATTTT.

The chain recombines TRBV6-5 with TRBJ2-2; a possible D gene is TRBD1 (6 bases). Germline CDR1 reads MNHEY; CDR2 reads SVGAGI. The CDR3 covers 15 residues. V lost 2 bases to trimming and J lost 4 bases, with 11 bases between them. The CDR3 DNA sequence: TGTGCCAGCAGTTACGCCTCACAGGGCACCGGGGAGCTGTTTTTT. Protein sequence: CASSYASQGTGELFF.

The genes are TRBV6-6 and TRBJ1-2; D might be TRBD1 (5 bases). V shed 4 bases and J shed 7 bases, with 13 bases lying between them. The CDR3 loop spans 13 amino acids. Per the germline V gene, CDR1 is MNHNY and CDR2 is SVGAGI (reference sequence). The CDR3 DNA reads as TGTGCCAGCAGTTCGAGTCAGGGTCGTGGCTACACCTTC. Translated: CASSSSQGRGYTF.

The J gene is TRBJ2-7, the V gene TRBV15; maybe TRBD1 (6 bases). This CDR3 region has 14 residues. Germline V gene sequence: CDR1 LNHNV, CDR2 YYDKDF (reference sequence). Trimming removed 8 bases at V and 0 bases at J, with 14 bases between. The CDR3 region has the DNA TGTGCCACCTCGGCGACAGGTAGCTCCTACGAGCAGTACTTC. It specifies CATSATGSSYEQYF.